This T cell receptor beta chain came from a study of cytotoxic CD8 clonotypes in ibrutinib-treated CLL. Turning to the study itself: There were, on average, over 250,000 productive templates and 94,082 productive rearrangements per sample.

There are 15 residues in the CDR3. With 6 bases removed from V and 4 bases from J, the gap between germline ends came to 18 bases. Germline CDR1 and CDR2: MNHEY and SVGAGI. Some clones are missing from TCRdb's copy, which holds only in-frame ones; the method was immunoSEQ multiplex PCR. The sample shows 35,000 to 45,000 clones, 65% to 75% of them seen only once. This TCR was sampled from a human donor with chronic lymphocytic leukemia. The J gene is TRBJ1-2, the V gene TRBV6-5; TRBD1 is a possible D gene (5 bases). The sequencing used PBMCs, collected at disease progression, from a patient treated with ibrutinib. The CDR3 reads CASRPDPGPGYGYTF. The CDR3 region has the DNA TGTGCCAGCAGACCCGATCCGGGACCGGGCTATGGCTACACCTTC.